A selection of T cell receptor beta chains follows, all from one sample in a study of regulatory T cells in long-lasting Graves disease. MiXCR, run by TCRdb on the multiplex PCR reads, gives a single entry per CDR3 protein. The repertoire holds 500,000 to 700,000 distinct CDR3 sequences, with about 15% as singletons. This sample was also put to use in a study of T cells in Graves' hyperthyroidism and ophthalmopathy.

Sequenced here: peripheral blood mononuclear cells (PBMCs), sampled at new diagnosis, from a patient treated with antithyroid drugs. These receptors were obtained from a woman in her 30s with Graves disease. The CDR3 runs from the conserved cysteine through the conserved F or W. The D gene is left open where the match is weak. Some rows have no size entry. The others give once, few or many, or a class for an expanded clone.

v_gene,d_gene,abundance,j_gene,CDR3aa,CDR3nt
TRBV20-1,TRBD1,.,TRBJ2-7,CSATRQGALDEQYF,TGCAGTGCTACCCGACAGGGGGCGTTGGACGAGCAGTACTTC
TRBV20-1,.,many,TRBJ1-5,CSARDPRAGNQPQHF,TGCAGTGCTAGAGATCCGAGGGCAGGCAATCAGCCCCAGCATTTT
TRBV20-1,.,.,TRBJ2-4,CSASSLKNIQYF,TGCAGTGCTAGTTCCCTAAAAAACATTCAGTACTTC
TRBV6-2/TRBV6-3,.,.,TRBJ2-6,CASSYSGGYLPSGANVLTF,TGTGCCAGCAGTTACTCGGGCGGATACCTTCCCTCTGGGGCCAACGTCCTGACTTTC
TRBV30,.,once,TRBJ1-3,CAGHRAFSGNTIYF,TGTGCCGGCCACAGGGCCTTCTCTGGAAACACCATATATTTT
TRBV15,.,few,TRBJ1-5,CATMGTQGDQHF,TGTGCCACCATGGGAACACAGGGAGACCAGCATTTT
TRBV5-1,TRBD1,.,TRBJ1-1,CASSAGGEKNTEAFF,TGCGCCAGCAGCGCAGGGGGGGAAAAGAACACTGAAGCTTTCTTT
TRBV7-2,.,many,TRBJ2-3,CASSFRIRPSKQNTDTQYF,TGTGCCAGCAGCTTCAGAATCCGACCCAGCAAGCAGAACACAGATACGCAGTATTTT
TRBV28,TRBD1,many,TRBJ2-7,CASTKDRGHSYEQYF,TGTGCCAGCACCAAGGACAGGGGGCACTCCTACGAGCAGTACTTC
TRBV18,.,few,TRBJ2-7,CASSPSTVNYEQYF,TGTGCCAGCTCACCGTCGACTGTAAACTACGAGCAGTACTTC
TRBV5-1,.,.,TRBJ1-4,CASHEVKSSVPTNEKLFF,TGTGCCAGCCACGAAGTCAAGAGTTCGGTACCAACTAATGAAAAACTGTTTTTT
TRBV4-1,TRBD1,few,TRBJ2-7,CASSQDFWLRDRGREQYF,TGCGCCAGCAGCCAAGATTTTTGGCTTCGGGACAGGGGGCGCGAGCAGTACTTC
TRBV18,TRBD1,few,TRBJ1-2,CASSPAREAGQGDYGYTF,TGTGCCAGCTCACCAGCCCGGGAAGCGGGACAGGGAGACTATGGCTACACCTTC
TRBV18,TRBD2,.,TRBJ2-1,CASSPVAGAKYNEQFF,TGTGCCAGCTCACCCGTAGCGGGGGCAAAATACAATGAGCAGTTCTTC
TRBV12-3/TRBV12-4,.,.,TRBJ2-3,CASSPYRRADTQYF,TGTGCCAGCAGCCCCTACAGGAGGGCAGATACGCAGTATTTT
TRBV5-5,.,.,TRBJ2-3,CASSHGALPDTQYF,TGTGCCAGCTCGCACGGGGCCCTCCCAGATACGCAGTATTTT
TRBV7-2,TRBD2,many,TRBJ2-3,CASSSLAGASDTQYF,TGTGCCAGCAGCTCACTAGCGGGAGCGTCAGATACGCAGTATTTT
TRBV7-9,.,.,TRBJ1-2,CASSDVNYGYTF,TGTGCCAGCAGCGACGTCAACTATGGCTACACCTTC
TRBV6-1,TRBD1,many,TRBJ1-4,CASSEDRVEKLFF,TGTGCCAGCAGTGAGGACAGGGTTGAAAAACTGTTTTTT
TRBV10-2,TRBD2,few,TRBJ2-7,CASSVGGRVPHEQYF,TGCGCCAGCAGTGTCGGCGGGAGGGTCCCTCACGAGCAGTACTTC
TRBV13,.,.,TRBJ2-7,CASSLGEGAQYF,TGTGCCAGCAGCTTAGGCGAGGGAGCACAGTACTTC
TRBV12-3/TRBV12-4,.,many,TRBJ2-2,CASSLAQGSRELFF,TGTGCCAGCAGTTTAGCGCAGGGGAGCCGGGAGCTGTTTTTT
TRBV3-1,.,.,TRBJ1-1,CTSSPPRGPLPGTEAFF,TGTACCAGCAGCCCCCCTCGGGGGCCCCTACCGGGAACTGAAGCTTTCTTT
TRBV24-1,.,few,TRBJ1-1,CATSDSPHRSVTEAFF,TGTGCCACCAGTGATTCCCCCCACAGGTCGGTCACTGAAGCTTTCTTT
TRBV20-1,.,few,TRBJ2-1,CSAAERGSYNEQFF,TGCAGTGCTGCCGAGCGTGGCTCCTACAATGAGCAGTTCTTC
TRBV15,TRBD1,.,TRBJ1-2,CATSRDRGSFGYTF,TGTGCCACCAGCAGGGACAGGGGATCGTTCGGCTACACCTTC
TRBV7-9,.,few,TRBJ1-5,CASSATLYQPQHF,TGTGCCAGCAGCGCAACGTTATATCAGCCCCAGCATTTT
TRBV15,TRBD2,few,TRBJ2-3,CATSRGAGVVDTQYF,TGTGCCACCAGCAGAGGGGCGGGAGTAGTGGATACGCAGTATTTT
TRBV28,.,.,TRBJ2-7,CASSTGSRQYF,TGTGCCAGCAGTACAGGGTCGAGGCAGTACTTC
TRBV7-6,TRBD1,many,TRBJ2-5,CASSYRGQLTAETQYF,TGTGCCAGCAGCTACAGGGGGCAGTTGACAGCGGAGACCCAGTACTTC
TRBV13,.,few,TRBJ1-5,CASSKTGARSNQPQHF,TGTGCCAGCAGCAAGACTGGGGCTAGGAGCAATCAGCCCCAGCATTTT
TRBV19,.,.,TRBJ2-1,CASTDKARRKGDEQFF,TGTGCCAGTACCGATAAAGCCCGCCGAAAGGGCGATGAGCAGTTCTTC
TRBV20-1,.,few,TRBJ1-5,CSAPDSGNQPQHF,TGCAGTGCCCCTGACTCGGGCAATCAGCCCCAGCATTTT
TRBV30,.,.,TRBJ2-3,CAWTGRTDTQYF,TGTGCCTGGACTGGACGAACAGATACGCAGTATTTT
TRBV6-1,.,.,TRBJ2-3,CASSEGVADTQYF,TGTGCCAGCAGTGAAGGAGTAGCAGATACGCAGTATTTT
TRBV11-3,TRBD1,few,TRBJ2-7,CASSPGVGQEQYF,TGTGCCAGCAGCCCAGGGGTGGGACAGGAGCAGTACTTC
TRBV7-2,.,many,TRBJ2-1,CASSFRTRSEYNEQFF,TGTGCCAGCAGCTTTAGGACGCGCTCAGAATACAATGAGCAGTTCTTC
TRBV20-1,TRBD1,many,TRBJ1-5,CSAKDRVYNQPQHF,TGCAGTGCAAAGGACAGGGTGTACAATCAGCCCCAGCATTTT
TRBV3-1,.,many,TRBJ2-3,CASSQDEDTQYF,TGTGCCAGCAGCCAAGATGAAGATACGCAGTATTTT
TRBV6-1,TRBD1,.,TRBJ2-7,CASRRQGIPYEQYF,TGTGCCAGCAGGCGACAGGGGATTCCCTACGAGCAGTACTTC
TRBV7-9,TRBD2,.,TRBJ2-1,CASGRRLAGNNEQFF,TGTGCCAGCGGCCGACGACTAGCGGGGAACAATGAGCAGTTCTTC
TRBV28,.,.,TRBJ1-5,CASSSGVGGGAFNQPQHF,TGTGCCAGCAGTTCAGGGGTAGGCGGGGGGGCCTTCAATCAGCCCCAGCATTTT
TRBV20-1,TRBD1,few,TRBJ2-7,CSAAGTGGLYEQYF,TGCAGTGCCGCCGGGACAGGGGGTCTCTACGAGCAGTACTTC
TRBV11-2,.,many,TRBJ2-2,CASSNLLGGDSTGELFF,TGTGCCAGCAGCAACCTATTGGGGGGAGATTCCACCGGGGAGCTGTTTTTT
TRBV5-1,.,many,TRBJ2-2,CASSPGGASGELFF,TGCGCCAGCAGTCCCGGGGGCGCGTCCGGGGAGCTGTTTTTT
TRBV27,.,many,TRBJ1-6,CASSLSPRNSPLHF,TGTGCCAGCAGTTTAAGTCCGCGCAATTCACCCCTCCACTTT
TRBV12-3/TRBV12-4,TRBD1,many,TRBJ1-1,CATRDRTNTEAFF,TGTGCCACCAGGGACAGGACGAACACTGAAGCTTTCTTT
TRBV30,.,few,TRBJ1-2,CAWNRGVGDGYTF,TGTGCCTGGAATAGGGGGGTAGGGGATGGCTACACCTTC
TRBV12-3/TRBV12-4,TRBD1,.,TRBJ2-4,CASSRQGAAKNIQYF,TGTGCCAGCAGCAGACAGGGGGCAGCCAAAAACATTCAGTACTTC
TRBV6-1,.,once,TRBJ1-3,CASSPVLPGNTIYF,TGTGCCAGCAGCCCCGTTTTACCTGGAAACACCATATATTTT
TRBV6-9,.,few,TRBJ2-3,CASSYSAGNTDTQYF,TGTGCCAGCAGTTACTCCGCGGGAAACACAGATACGCAGTATTTT